Listed here is a single T cell receptor (beta chain). This sample is drawn from a study of cytomegalovirus exposure and HLA in healthy donors. The CDR3 covers 13 residues. The V segment lost 2 bases and the J segment 4 bases; nucleotides outside the gene matches: 2. Germline CDR1 reads GTSNPN; CDR2 reads SVGIG (reference sequence). Clones were sequenced by immunoSEQ multiplex PCR, and TCRdb holds only the in-frame ones, with some missing. The sample holds fewer than 65,000 clones, 75% to 90% seen once. Sequencing was carried out using PBMCs. The V call is TRBV30, the J call TRBJ1-1; 9 positions agree with TRBD1. This sequence was found in a woman aged 18-30 years in good health and CMV-seronegative. CDR3 DNA sequence: TGTGCCTGGAGTCGACAGGGGGGCACTGAAGCTTTCTTT. Its protein is CAWSRQGGTEAFF.